Listed below are T cell receptor beta chains from one sample, sequenced in a study of cytomegalovirus exposure and HLA in healthy donors. TCRdb's table, derived via immunoSEQ multiplex PCR, lists solely in-frame clones and lacks some. The profile shows 100,000 to 120,000 clones, over 60% of them singletons. Sequencing was performed on PBMCs. The receptors here all came from a man between 18 and 29 years old in good health and CMV-seropositive. The CDR3 runs from the conserved cysteine through the conserved F or W. The D gene is left open where the match is weak. Size tells how often a clone was seen (once, few, many) or the class of an expanded clone, and some rows leave it out.

J: TRBJ1-2
size: NA
D: TRBD1
V: TRBV6-5
DNA: TGTGCCAGCAGCCCGGACAGGGCCAGACAGGGCTACACCTTC
CDR3: CASSPDRARQGYTF

J: TRBJ2-1
size: NA
D: NA
V: TRBV19
DNA: TGTGCCAGCCGACACGGGGCGGGGAATGAGCAGTTCTTC
CDR3: CASRHGAGNEQFF

J: TRBJ2-5
size: NA
D: TRBD1
V: TRBV6-6
DNA: TGTGCCAGTGGGACAGGGCCCCCAGAGACCCAGTACTTC
CDR3: CASGTGPPETQYF

J: TRBJ1-1
size: NA
D: NA
V: TRBV19
DNA: TGTGCCAGTAGTATGGGGGGCACTGAAGCTTTCTTT
CDR3: CASSMGGTEAFF

J: TRBJ2-4
size: NA
D: NA
V: TRBV28
DNA: TGTGCCAGCAGTCCACGACAGGAATTAGCCAAAAACATTCAGTACTTC
CDR3: CASSPRQELAKNIQYF

J: TRBJ2-5
size: NA
D: TRBD2
V: TRBV10-3
DNA: TGTGCCATCAGTCCTCGGGGGGGCCAAGCTTTCAGTCCCCAAGAGACCCAGTACTTC
CDR3: CAISPRGGQAFSPQETQYF

J: TRBJ1-5
size: NA
D: NA
V: TRBV10-3
DNA: TGTGCCATCAGGGAACAGGCGAATCAGCCCCAGCATTTT
CDR3: CAIREQANQPQHF

J: TRBJ1-1
size: NA
D: NA
V: TRBV27
DNA: TGTGCCAGCAGGTACTCAACCGGGGCTGAAGCTTTCTTT
CDR3: CASRYSTGAEAFF

J: TRBJ1-1
size: NA
D: NA
V: TRBV5-1
DNA: TGCGCCAGCAGCTTGGTGGGGCCGAACACTGAAGCTTTCTTT
CDR3: CASSLVGPNTEAFF

J: TRBJ2-5
size: NA
D: TRBD1
V: TRBV7-9
DNA: TGTGCCAGCAGCTGGGACAGCCAAGAGACCCAGTACTTC
CDR3: CASSWDSQETQYF

J: TRBJ2-3
size: NA
D: NA
V: TRBV21-1
DNA: TGTGCCCGCGGACAGGGAACAACAGATACGCAGTATTTT
CDR3: CARGQGTTDTQYF

J: TRBJ2-3
size: NA
D: TRBD2
V: TRBV6-1
DNA: TGTGCCAGCAGCCCTAGCGGGGGGGCGCGGGATACGCAGTATTTT
CDR3: CASSPSGGARDTQYF

J: TRBJ2-6
size: once
D: TRBD1
V: TRBV5-5
DNA: TGTGCCAGCAGCTTGGGACAGGGAGCCAACGTCCTGACTTTC
CDR3: CASSLGQGANVLTF

J: TRBJ1-4
size: NA
D: TRBD1
V: TRBV2
DNA: TGTGCCAGCAGTTCGACAGGGCGGGCTAATGAAAAACTGTTTTTT
CDR3: CASSSTGRANEKLFF

J: TRBJ1-4
size: NA
D: NA
V: TRBV21-1
DNA: TGTGCCAGCAGCAAACCCGTACAGGGAGGGGGGACTAATGAAAAACTGTTTTTT
CDR3: CASSKPVQGGGTNEKLFF

J: TRBJ2-1
size: NA
D: TRBD1
V: TRBV28
DNA: TGTGCCAGCAGTCCCGGGACAGGTGACTACAATGAGCAGTTCTTC
CDR3: CASSPGTGDYNEQFF

J: TRBJ2-3
size: NA
D: NA
V: TRBV7-6
DNA: TGTGCCAGCAGCCGACGCGGGAATCCATTGCTTACCACAGATACGCAGTATTTT
CDR3: CASSRRGNPLLTTDTQYF

J: TRBJ2-1
size: few
D: TRBD2
V: TRBV4-1
DNA: TGCGCCAGCAGCCAAGTCGGGGGGGCGGAATACAATGAGCAGTTCTTC
CDR3: CASSQVGGAEYNEQFF

J: TRBJ2-3
size: NA
D: NA
V: TRBV11-2
DNA: TGTGCCAGCAGCTTAGATAGTAGATCCACAGATACGCAGTATTTT
CDR3: CASSLDSRSTDTQYF

J: TRBJ2-5
size: NA
D: NA
V: TRBV6-4
DNA: TGTGCCAGCAGTGCCCAAGGGGTCCAAGAGACCCAGTACTTC
CDR3: CASSAQGVQETQYF

J: TRBJ1-1
size: NA
D: NA
V: TRBV2
DNA: TGTGCCAGCAACGAATGGCGGCACACTGAAGCTTTCTTT
CDR3: CASNEWRHTEAFF

J: TRBJ2-6
size: NA
D: TRBD1
V: TRBV11-3
DNA: TGTGCCAGCAGCTCCAGGACAGGGTCTGGGGCCAACGTCCTGACTTTC
CDR3: CASSSRTGSGANVLTF

J: TRBJ2-2
size: NA
D: NA
V: TRBV5-1
DNA: TGCGCCAGCAGCTTGGCTGTGGGGACCGGGGGGCTGTTTTTT
CDR3: CASSLAVGTGGLFF

J: TRBJ1-1
size: few
D: NA
V: TRBV28
DNA: TGTGCCAGCAGTTTATTGGGAGGGGCCGGGAACACTGAAGCTTTCTTT
CDR3: CASSLLGGAGNTEAFF

J: TRBJ1-3
size: NA
D: NA
V: TRBV19
DNA: TGTGCCAGTAGTATAATTTTGACCGACGCGGCTGGAAACACCATATATTTT
CDR3: CASSIILTDAAGNTIYF

J: TRBJ2-1
size: NA
D: TRBD2
V: TRBV2
DNA: TGTGCCAGCAGTGAAGTGCTAGCGGCTTACAATGAGCAGTTCTTC
CDR3: CASSEVLAAYNEQFF

J: TRBJ1-1
size: NA
D: NA
V: TRBV28
DNA: TGTGCCAGCAGTATCCCCGTGCACTCGAACACTGAAGCTTTCTTT
CDR3: CASSIPVHSNTEAFF

J: TRBJ2-7
size: once
D: NA
V: TRBV27
DNA: TGTGCCAGCAGCGCAATGCGGGGTAGGAACGAGCAGTACTTC
CDR3: CASSAMRGRNEQYF

J: TRBJ1-1
size: NA
D: NA
V: TRBV2
DNA: TGTGCCAGCAGTCGAGATGAGGAGGACACTGAAGCTTTCTTT
CDR3: CASSRDEEDTEAFF

J: TRBJ1-1
size: NA
D: NA
V: TRBV28
DNA: TGTGCCAGCAGCCCACCCGGGAACACTGAAGCTTTCTTT
CDR3: CASSPPGNTEAFF

J: TRBJ1-2
size: few
D: TRBD1
V: TRBV6-5
DNA: TGTGCCAGCAGTTACTCCATGGACAGGGACTATGGCTACACCTTC
CDR3: CASSYSMDRDYGYTF